Shown below are 13 T cell receptor beta chains from a single sample sequenced in a study of blood T cell repertoires in COVID-19. The assay was immunoSEQ multiplex PCR, and TCRdb's table has in-frame clones only and misses some. The repertoire includes roughly 330,000 clones, roughly 90% of them detected once, and 5% to 7.5% sits in the top ten. Sequenced material: peripheral blood. The origin of the receptors is a man younger than 35 who had recovered from COVID-19.

The V call is TRBV19, the J call TRBJ1-1; 7 bases align to TRBD1. The CDR3 length is 14 residues. Germline V gene sequence: CDR1 LNHDA, CDR2 SQIVND (reference sequence). V lost 3 bases and J lost 2; bases outside the gene matches: 3. The DNA of the CDR3 is TGTGCCAGTAGTATGACAGGGAGAAACACTGAAGCTTTCTTT. Its protein product is CASSMTGRNTEAFF.

This chain joins TRBV10-3 and TRBJ2-5, with TRBD1 as a possible D gene (6 bases). The CDR3 covers 13 residues. Germline-derived CDR1 and CDR2 are ENHRY and SYGVKD. Trimming stripped 8 bases from V and 4 bases from J, with 14 bases between. CDR3 DNA sequence: TGTGCCATCGCTGTGGACAGTTTAGAGACCCAGTACTTC. This translates into CAIAVDSLETQYF.

This chain uses TRBV7-2 with TRBJ1-5; D may be TRBD1 (5 bases). Trimming removed 3 bases at V and 6 bases at J, with 12 bases between. Germline V gives CDR1 SGHTA, CDR2 FQGNSA. This CDR3 region has 14 residues. The CDR3 DNA reads as TGTGCCAGCAGCTTCCCTGGGGCGACTCAGCCCCAGCATTTT. Its translation is CASSFPGATQPQHF.

The chain is built from TRBV5-1 and TRBJ1-1, with D hard to call. V lost 7 bases, J lost 4 bases, and 11 bases lay in between. This CDR3 comprises 12 residues. The germline CDR1 and CDR2 sequences are SGHRS and YFSETQ. The CDR3 nucleotides are TGCGCCAGCCCTCAAAGAGGCACTGAAGCTTTCTTT. It encodes CASPQRGTEAFF.

The chain carries TRBV9 and TRBJ2-1; 13 bases agree with TRBD2. Germline trimming cut 4 bases from V and 10 bases from J; bases unmatched to any gene: 17. Germline V gives CDR1 SGDLS, CDR2 YYNGEE. There are 18 residues in the CDR3. CDR3 DNA: TGTGCCAGCAGCCCGAGAGGCGGACTAGCGGGAGAACTTGGCGAGCAGTTCTTC. Protein sequence: CASSPRGGLAGELGEQFF.

The chain has TRBV25-1 and TRBJ1-1; the match to TRBD1 covers 10 bases. CDR1 MGHDK and CDR2 SYGVNS come from the germline V gene. The CDR3 is 15 amino acids. Trimming took 0 bases from V and 7 from J; bases not matched to a gene: 5. CDR3 sequence (DNA): TGTGCCAGCAGTGAATATGGGACAGGGGCCAATGAAGCTTTCTTT. This codes for CASSEYGTGANEAFF.

This chain links TRBV5-1 with TRBJ2-5, with D maybe TRBD1 (5 bases). V was trimmed by 4 bases and J by 1 base, leaving 11 bases between them. The germline V gene encodes CDR1 SGHRS and CDR2 YFSETQ. The CDR3 covers 14 residues. DNA of the CDR3: TGCGCCAGCAGCCTGACAGAAGCCCAAGAGACCCAGTACTTC. This gives the protein CASSLTEAQETQYF.

J is TRBJ2-2 and V is TRBV7-8; 12 nucleotides align to TRBD1. There are 17 residues in the CDR3. Looked up from germline, CDR1 is SGHVS and CDR2 is FQNEAQ. J was trimmed by 2 bases and V by 6 bases; bases with no gene match: 7. Written as DNA, the CDR3 is TGTGCCAGCAGTGATATGGGACAGGGGGCTAACACCGGGGAGCTGTTTTTT. Its protein is CASSDMGQGANTGELFF.

Remarks on this clone: The same CDR3 also results from other DNA sequences found in this sample. CDR3 in DNA: TGTGCCAGCAGCTTAGTCCGGGGGAACACTGAAGCTTTCTTT. Protein sequence: CASSLVRGNTEAFF. The chain uses TRBV7-9 and TRBJ1-1, with no clear D. From germline, CDR1 is SEHNR and CDR2 FQNEAQ (reference sequence). V gave up 1 base and J gave up 1 base, with 7 bases separating them. The CDR3 consists of 14 residues.

The chain is built from TRBV27 and TRBJ2-2; D is unclear. This CDR3 has 13 amino acids. CDR1 MNHEY and CDR2 SMNVEV come from the germline V gene (reference sequence). The V end was cut by 6 bases, the J end by 0 bases, with 5 bases between. The CDR3, as DNA: TGTGCCAGCAGACTCCCGAACACCGGGGAGCTGTTTTTT. Its translation: CASRLPNTGELFF.

The V gene is TRBV7-2, the J gene TRBJ2-7, with 8 bases matching TRBD1. The germline V gene has CDR1 SGHTA and CDR2 FQGNSA. CDR3 length equals 15 residues. J was trimmed by 3 bases and V by 6 bases; bases with no gene match: 10. The CDR3 coding sequence is TGTGCCAGCAGGCATGAGGGACAGGCGATCTACGAGCAGTACTTC. Its translation is CASRHEGQAIYEQYF. Full variable domain (outside the CDR3, taken from reference TRBV7-2 and TRBJ2-7): GAGVSQSPSNKVTEKGKDVELRCDPISGHTALYWYRQSLGQGLEFLIYFQGNSAPDKSGLPSDRFSAERTGGSVSTLTIQRTQQEDSAVYLCASRHEGQAIYEQYFGPGTRLTVT.

In its sample, this clone was seen once. V usage is TRBV11-3 and J usage is TRBJ2-7; the match to TRBD1 covers 8 bases. Germline CDR1 is SGHNT and CDR2 is YENEEA. J lost 13 bases, V lost 0 bases, and 11 bases had no gene match. The CDR3 extends over 14 amino acids. The CDR3 is CASSLDRWGQEEYF. CDR3 DNA: TGTGCCAGCAGCTTAGATAGGTGGGGACAGGAGGAATACTTC.

This sequence joins TRBV6-5 and TRBJ2-7, with TRBD1 matching 11 bases. CDR3 length: 14 residues. Germline trimming cut 5 bases from V and 4 bases from J; bases unmatched to any gene: 4. From germline, CDR1 is MNHEY and CDR2 SVGAGI. The CDR3: CASSLDRGQYEQYF. CDR3 DNA sequence: TGTGCCAGCAGTCTGGACAGGGGGCAATACGAGCAGTACTTC.